The 17 T cell receptor beta chains below were found in one sample sequenced in a study of cytomegalovirus exposure and HLA in healthy donors. Some clones are missing from TCRdb's copy, which holds only in-frame ones; the method was immunoSEQ multiplex PCR. The sample has around 150,000 clones; 86% are singletons. The sequenced sample consisted of PBMCs. All receptors come from a woman younger than 45 in good health and CMV-seronegative.

V usage is TRBV9 and J usage is TRBJ2-5, with 7 nucleotides matching TRBD1. The germline gives CDR1 SGDLS, CDR2 YYNGEE. Trimming removed 4 bases from V and 1 base from J; junction bases left unmatched: 7. The CDR3 is 15 amino acids. The CDR3: CASSSPRDSQETQYF. CDR3 DNA sequence: TGTGCCAGCAGCTCTCCCCGGGACAGCCAAGAGACCCAGTACTTC.

The rearrangement links TRBV19 to TRBJ2-7; D gene uncertain. The V gene lost 9 bases and the J gene lost 0 bases, with 6 bases spanning the gap. Per the germline V gene, CDR1 is LNHDA and CDR2 is SQIVND (reference sequence). The CDR3 has 11 amino acids. In DNA form, the CDR3 reads TGTGCCAGCTGCCGCTCCTACGAGCAGTACTTC. It is translated as CASCRSYEQYF.

This CDR3 is CASSYLSDQEQFF. CDR3 DNA: TGTGCCAGCAGTTACCTGTCGGACCAGGAGCAGTTCTTC. V gene TRBV6-5 combines with J gene TRBJ2-1; no clear D. Germline CDR1 reads MNHEY; CDR2 reads SVGAGI. V was pared by 2 bases and J by 10 bases, with 12 bases between. This CDR3 spans 13 amino acids.

The CDR3 coding sequence is TGTGCCAGTAGTGATAGCGGGAGTAGCTATACGCAGTATTTT. It yields the protein CASSDSGSSYTQYF. The rearrangement uses TRBV19 and TRBJ2-3, with 9 bases identical to TRBD2. J was trimmed by 7 bases and V by 5 bases; bases with no gene match: 7. The CDR3 extends over 14 amino acids. CDR1 is LNHDA, CDR2 SQIVND, per germline (reference sequence).

The V gene is TRBV28, the J gene TRBJ1-1, with unresolved D. Between the trimmed V and J ends, which lost 3 bases and 3 bases, there was a span of 5 bases. The germline gives CDR1 MDHEN, CDR2 SYDVKM. The CDR3 runs 12 residues. The CDR3 DNA follows: TGTGCCAGCAGTTTTTTACACACTGAAGCTTTCTTT. Translated, it gives CASSFLHTEAFF.

The chain joins TRBV2 to TRBJ2-5, with D perhaps TRBD1 (6 bases). The CDR3 runs 14 residues. CDR1 and CDR2 from the germline V gene are SNHLY and FYNNEI. The germline V and J ends were trimmed by 3 bases and 5 bases, with 13 bases remaining between them. CDR3 nucleotides: TGTGCCAGCAGTGATCCCGGACAGTGGGAGACCCAGTACTTC. Translated, it gives CASSDPGQWETQYF. Using reference TRBV2 and TRBJ2-5 for the parts outside the CDR3, the full variable domain is EPEVTQTPSHQVTQMGQEVILRCVPISNHLYFYWYRQILGQKVEFLVSFYNNEISEKSEIFDDQFSVERPDGSNFTLKIRSTKLEDSAMYFCASSDPGQWETQYFGPGTRLLVL.

This clone was seen a single time. CDR3 in amino acids: CATSRDVWSSYEQFF. The CDR3 DNA follows: TGTGCCACCAGCAGAGATGTGTGGTCCTCCTACGAGCAGTTCTTC. This rearrangement joins TRBV15 to TRBJ2-1; D uncertain. The ends were cut back, 0 bases at V and 10 bases at J, with 16 bases in the middle. The CDR3 is 15 amino acids. The germline V gene encodes CDR1 LNHNV and CDR2 YYDKDF (reference sequence). Combining the CDR3 with reference TRBV15 and TRBJ2-1 gives the whole variable domain DAMVIQNPRYQVTQFGKPVTLSCSQTLNHNVMYWYQQKSSQAPKLLFHYYDKDFNNEADTPDNFQSRRPNTSFCFLDIRSPGLGDTAMYLCATSRDVWSSYEQFFGPGTRLTVL.

This CDR3 reads CASRPGQGSDGYTF. For the CDR3, the DNA is TGTGCCAGTAGGCCGGGACAGGGATCCGACGGCTACACCTTC. This chain links TRBV19 with TRBJ1-2, with 9 positions matching TRBD1. Trimming cost V 6 bases and J 8 bases; bases outside gene matches: 10. The V gene's germline CDR1 is LNHDA and CDR2 SQIVND (reference sequence). This CDR3 has 14 amino acids.

V is TRBV4-1 and J is TRBJ1-6; weak D call: TRBD1 (6 bases). Trimming removed 0 bases from V and 7 bases from J, with 13 bases in between. CDR3 length: 16 amino acids. Germline CDR1 and CDR2: MGHRA and YSYEKL. The CDR3 region has the DNA TGCGCCAGCAGCCAAGATCAGGGGAATTGGAATTCACCCCTCCACTTT. It encodes CASSQDQGNWNSPLHF.

The chain joins TRBV28 to TRBJ2-3, with D unclear. V lost 1 base and J 3 bases, leaving 8 bases between the germline ends. The CDR3 consists of 14 residues. The germline CDR1 and CDR2 sequences are MDHEN and SYDVKM. CDR3 in DNA: TGTGCCAGCAGTTTATTCTCGAGGACAGATACGCAGTATTTT. Translating it yields CASSLFSRTDTQYF.

The chain combines TRBV5-1 with TRBJ2-1; 14 nucleotides match TRBD2. This CDR3 is built from 19 residues. V was clipped by 1 base and J by 3 bases; unmatched bases: 9. Germline V gene data show CDR1 as SGHRS and CDR2 as YFSETQ. CDR3 amino acids: CASSLFRLAGGRGYNEQFF. CDR3 nucleotide sequence: TGCGCCAGCAGCTTGTTTCGACTAGCGGGAGGGAGGGGCTACAATGAGCAGTTCTTC.

Comments on this clone: The identical CDR3 is also encoded by other nucleotide sequences in the sample. The rearrangement uses TRBV5-1 and TRBJ2-1; 7 positions agree with TRBD2. The V gene end was trimmed by 0 bases and the J gene end by 3 bases; junction bases not matched to a gene: 3. Germline CDR1 and CDR2: SGHRS and YFSETQ. The CDR3 totals 15 residues. In DNA, the CDR3 is TGCGCCAGCAGCTTGGGGACGGGAGGCTACAATGAGCAGTTCTTC. Amino acid sequence: CASSLGTGGYNEQFF. Full variable domain (rest looked up from reference TRBV5-1 and TRBJ2-1): KAGVTQTPRYLIKTRGQQVTLSCSPISGHRSVSWYQQTPGQGLQFLFEYFSETQRNKGNFPGRFSGRQFSNSRSEMNVSTLELGDSALYLCASSLGTGGYNEQFFGPGTRLTVL.

This chain links TRBV11-3 with TRBJ2-5; D perhaps matches TRBD1 (5 bases). CDR3 size: 14 residues. From germline, CDR1 is SGHNT and CDR2 YENEEA. V was trimmed by 5 bases and J by 2 bases, leaving 12 bases between them. The CDR3 bases are TGTGCCAGCAGCCCGTCGACAGTACAAGAGACCCAGTACTTC. Translating gives CASSPSTVQETQYF.

This chain connects TRBV30 to TRBJ1-1; D not resolved. V gave up 0 bases and J gave up 5 bases, with 10 bases separating them. The germline gives CDR1 GTSNPN, CDR2 SVGIG (reference sequence). The CDR3 is made up of 13 amino acids. CDR3 protein: CAWSVSADTEAFF. CDR3 in DNA: TGTGCCTGGAGTGTATCGGCAGATACTGAAGCTTTCTTT.

The CDR3 region has the DNA TGTGCCAGCAGCAGGGGCCCGGTGAGGGCTGAAGCTTTCTTT. It yields the protein CASSRGPVRAEAFF. V is TRBV7-2 and J is TRBJ1-1; tentative D call: TRBD1 (5 bases). Trimming took 5 bases from V and 6 from J, leaving 16 bases between them. The CDR3 sequence is 14 residues long. CDR1 is SGHTA and CDR2 is FQGNSA in the germline V gene.

The V and J genes are TRBV4-1 and TRBJ2-5, with 7 bases matching TRBD1. The germline V gene encodes CDR1 MGHRA and CDR2 YSYEKL. With 1 base clipped from V and 5 bases from J, the junction kept 10 bases outside the gene matches. The CDR3 length is 16 residues. The CDR3 bases are TGCGCCAGCAGCCAAGCCGCCCGGGACAGCCCCGAGACCCAGTACTTC. As protein: CASSQAARDSPETQYF.

The chain carries TRBV4-3 and TRBJ2-7; 12 bases match TRBD1. This CDR3 region has 16 residues. CDR1 and CDR2 from the germline V gene are LGHNA and YSLEER. V gave up 1 base and J gave up 2 bases; unmatched junction bases: 3. The CDR3 DNA follows: TGCGCCAGCAGCCAAGCGAGGGACAGGGGGCCCTACGAGCAGTACTTC. This sequence encodes CASSQARDRGPYEQYF.